Described below is a single TCR beta chain sequence and its context. Which cohort a participant joined came from the clinical history participants gave. Original processing notes: The assay estimated nucleated cells by amplifying reference gene primers. Profiling relied on immunoSEQ multiplex PCR, and the TCRdb table lists in-frame clones only, not all of them. That table furnishes V, J and clone size, whereas the DNA furnished D and trimming. Among about 240,000 clones listed, approximately 83% were seen once. The data were taken from a study of blood T cell repertoires in COVID-19. About the research overall: The United States, Italy and Spain provided the acute and convalescent COVID-19 samples. Sample material is recorded as cDNA or gDNA derived from T cells, B-cell-depleted T cells, or PBMCs.

V was pared by 6 bases and J by 5 bases, with 11 bases between. The CDR3 covers 13 residues. The germline gives CDR1 MNHEY, CDR2 SVGAGI. The V and J genes are TRBV6-5 and TRBJ1-5; no clear D. The TCR comes from a woman aged 40-49 years with acute COVID-19. Sample: PBMCs or T cells enriched from blood (not recorded which). As DNA, the CDR3 is TGTGCCAGCAGGAATCGGGGTGATCAGCCCCAGCATTTT. Residues: CASRNRGDQPQHF.